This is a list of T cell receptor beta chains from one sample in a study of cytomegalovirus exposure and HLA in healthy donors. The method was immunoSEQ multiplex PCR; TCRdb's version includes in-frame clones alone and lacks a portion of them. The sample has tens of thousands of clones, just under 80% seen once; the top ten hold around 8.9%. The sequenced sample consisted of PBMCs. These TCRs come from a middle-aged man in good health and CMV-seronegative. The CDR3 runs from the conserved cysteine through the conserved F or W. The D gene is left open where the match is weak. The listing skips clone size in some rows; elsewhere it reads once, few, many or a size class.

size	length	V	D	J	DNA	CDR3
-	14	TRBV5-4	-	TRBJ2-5	TGTGCCAGCAGCCTACGGGGGTTGCAAGAGACCCAGTACTTC	CASSLRGLQETQYF
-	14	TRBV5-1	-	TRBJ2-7	TGCGCCAGCAGCTTGGGGCAGGGGCGCCACGAGCAGTACTTC	CASSLGQGRHEQYF
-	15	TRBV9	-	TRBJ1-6	TGTGCCAGCAGCGTAGGGTGGGGGGGTAGAGCACCCCTCCACTTT	CASSVGWGGRAPLHF
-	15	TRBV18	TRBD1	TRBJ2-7	TGTGCCAGCTCACCGGCGGGACAGGCATTATACGAGCAGTACTTC	CASSPAGQALYEQYF
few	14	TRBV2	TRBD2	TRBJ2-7	TGTGCCAGCATCAGGGCGGGAGAGTCGTACGAGCAGTACTTC	CASIRAGESYEQYF
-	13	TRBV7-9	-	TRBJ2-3	TGTTCCAGCAGCTTGGGGGGTCAGGGTACGCAGTATTTT	CSSSLGGQGTQYF
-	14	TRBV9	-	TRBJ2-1	TGTGCCAGCAGCGCGACCAGGGGATACAATGAGCAGTTCTTC	CASSATRGYNEQFF
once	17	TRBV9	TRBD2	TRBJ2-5	TGTGCCAGCAGCGTAGCCATAGACCAGCGGGGCCAAGAGACCCAGTACTTC	CASSVAIDQRGQETQYF
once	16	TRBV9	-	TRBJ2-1	TGTGCCAGCAGCGTAGACCCTACAGGCTCCTACAATGAGCAGTTCTTC	CASSVDPTGSYNEQFF
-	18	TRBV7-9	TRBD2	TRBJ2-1	TGTGCCAGCAGCTCTACCGGGGCTAGCGGGCATAGCTACAATGAGCAGTTCTTC	CASSSTGASGHSYNEQFF
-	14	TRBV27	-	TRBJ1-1	TGTGCCAGCAGTTTATCGGGCAGGGTTACTGAAGCTTTCTTT	CASSLSGRVTEAFF